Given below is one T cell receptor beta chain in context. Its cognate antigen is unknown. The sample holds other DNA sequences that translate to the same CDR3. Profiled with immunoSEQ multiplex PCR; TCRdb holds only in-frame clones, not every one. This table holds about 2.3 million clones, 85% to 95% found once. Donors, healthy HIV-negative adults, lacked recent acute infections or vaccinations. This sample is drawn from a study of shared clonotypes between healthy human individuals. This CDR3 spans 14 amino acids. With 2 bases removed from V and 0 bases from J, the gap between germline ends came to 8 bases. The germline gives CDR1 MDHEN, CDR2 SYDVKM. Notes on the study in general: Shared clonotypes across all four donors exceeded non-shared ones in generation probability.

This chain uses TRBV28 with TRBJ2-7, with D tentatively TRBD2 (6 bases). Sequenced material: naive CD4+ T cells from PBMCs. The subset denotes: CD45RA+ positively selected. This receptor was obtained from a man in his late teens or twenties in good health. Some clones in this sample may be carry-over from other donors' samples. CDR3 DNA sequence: TGTGCCAGCAGTTTACTTAGCGGCTCCTACGAGCAGTACTTC. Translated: CASSLLSGSYEQYF.